The source of this TCR beta chain is a study of OX40 agonist ivuxolimab in advanced cancers. Study-level information: Ivuxolimab was delivered to patients intravenously every 2 weeks at doses spanning 0.01 to 10 mg/kg. Eligibility rules accepted prior anti-PD-1, anti-PD-L1 or anti-CTLA-4 therapy, and around 40% had some. The diagnoses of dose-escalation patients were hepatocellular carcinoma, melanoma, renal cell or head and neck cancer. Study-wide findings and caveats: Determination of antigen specificity was not performed for the expanded peripheral T cells.

The data were produced by immunoSEQ multiplex PCR, yet TCRdb's version contains in-frame clones alone and is incomplete. The sample consists of tens of thousands of clones, 88% of them appearing once. This clone appeared a few times. Its target is not known. This TCR was sampled from an adult with an advanced solid tumor such as melanoma, head and neck, liver or kidney cancer. The sample here was CD4+ or CD8+ T cells sorted from blood, taken in a trial of the OX40 agonist ivuxolimab.

CDR3 nucleotides: TGTGCCAGCAGCTTGGTTCTAGTAAGCGATACGCAGTATTTT. Protein product: CASSLVLVSDTQYF. V and J are TRBV5-6 and TRBJ2-3; the D is unclear. This CDR3 is 14 amino acids long. In germline, CDR1 is SGHDT, CDR2 YYEEEE. The V gene lost 0 bases and the J gene lost 6 bases, with 11 bases spanning the gap. Together with reference TRBV5-6 and TRBJ2-3, the CDR3 gives the full variable domain: DAGVTQSPTHLIKTRGQQVTLRCSPKSGHDTVSWYQQALGQGPQFIFQYYEEEERQRGNFPDRFSGHQFPNYSSELNVNALLLGDSALYLCASSLVLVSDTQYFGPGTRLTVL.